The rows below give T cell receptor beta chains drawn from one sample of a study of blood T cell repertoires in COVID-19. The data were produced by immunoSEQ multiplex PCR, yet TCRdb's version contains in-frame clones alone and is incomplete. The sample holds about 190,000 clones, less than 85% seen once. Input material: peripheral blood. These receptors came from a woman aged 45-60 years with acute or convalescent COVID-19. CDR3s include the opening cysteine and the closing phenylalanine or tryptophan. Fields, in order: V gene, J gene, D gene, clone size, CDR3 DNA, CDR3 protein. A D gene is named only where the DNA matches it firmly. Where a row states a size, it is once, few, many or the class of an expanded clone; other rows omit it.

V: TRBV7-7; J: TRBJ1-1; D: NA; size: NA; DNA: TGTGCTAGCAGCTTAGACACAGCCACTGAAGCTTTCTTT; CDR3: CASSLDTATEAFF
V: TRBV18; J: TRBJ1-1; D: TRBD1; size: NA; DNA: TGTGCCAGCTCACCAACCCCTAAGACAGGGGGCAAAACTGAAGCTTTCTTT; CDR3: CASSPTPKTGGKTEAFF
V: TRBV19; J: TRBJ2-5; D: TRBD1; size: NA; DNA: TGTGCCAGTAGTCGACAGGGATTGGAGACCCAGTACTTC; CDR3: CASSRQGLETQYF
V: TRBV30; J: TRBJ2-2; D: TRBD2; size: NA; DNA: TGTGCCTGGGATACTAGCGGAACGAACACCGGGGAGCTGTTTTTT; CDR3: CAWDTSGTNTGELFF
V: TRBV19; J: TRBJ2-7; D: TRBD2; size: NA; DNA: TGTGCCAGTAGTTCCGGCGGGGGGGCCTACGAGCAGTACTTC; CDR3: CASSSGGGAYEQYF
V: TRBV5-4; J: TRBJ2-1; D: TRBD2; size: NA; DNA: TGTGCCAGCAGCCCTAAGGGCGGGGGGGGCAGGAATGAGCAGTTCTTC; CDR3: CASSPKGGGGRNEQFF
V: TRBV18; J: TRBJ1-5; D: NA; size: NA; DNA: TGTGCCAGCTCACCGTCCGGGACACAAACCAATCAGCCCCAGCATTTT; CDR3: CASSPSGTQTNQPQHF
V: TRBV19; J: TRBJ1-2; D: TRBD1; size: many; DNA: TGTGCCAGTAGTATAGATCATGGGACAGGGGGCAACTATGGCTACACCTTC; CDR3: CASSIDHGTGGNYGYTF
V: TRBV30; J: TRBJ1-1; D: NA; size: NA; DNA: TGTGCCTGGAGGATACCCCGGAGGGCGAACACTGAAGCTTTCTTT; CDR3: CAWRIPRRANTEAFF
V: TRBV13; J: TRBJ1-2; D: TRBD1; size: NA; DNA: TGTGCCAGCAGCACGATCCCGGGACAGGGGACCCCCTATGGCTACACCTTC; CDR3: CASSTIPGQGTPYGYTF
V: TRBV19; J: TRBJ1-5; D: NA; size: NA; DNA: TGTGCCAGTAGTATAGCCCCAGGGTGGGGTATCGGTCAGCCCCAGCATTTT; CDR3: CASSIAPGWGIGQPQHF
V: TRBV29-1; J: TRBJ1-2; D: TRBD1; size: NA; DNA: TGCAGCGTTGCCGGGACAGGGGACGAGAACTATGGCTACACCTTC; CDR3: CSVAGTGDENYGYTF
V: TRBV2; J: TRBJ2-7; D: TRBD1; size: few; DNA: TGTGCCAGCATGGCAGGGGGCGTCTACGAGCAGTACTTC; CDR3: CASMAGGVYEQYF
V: TRBV19; J: TRBJ1-2; D: TRBD1; size: NA; DNA: TGTGCCAGTTCCACAGGGGTTGGGGGCTACACCTTC; CDR3: CASSTGVGGYTF
V: TRBV9; J: TRBJ2-2; D: NA; size: NA; DNA: TGTGCCAGCAGCGTCGGGGACTTGGAGGTGGGGGAGCTGTTTTTT; CDR3: CASSVGDLEVGELFF
V: TRBV10-2; J: TRBJ1-3; D: NA; size: NA; DNA: TGCGCCAGCAGTGCTCTGTTCTCTGGAAACACCATATATTTT; CDR3: CASSALFSGNTIYF
V: TRBV25-1; J: TRBJ1-2; D: NA; size: NA; DNA: TGTGCCAGCAGTGAATTTGGCAGGGGCTACACCTTC; CDR3: CASSEFGRGYTF
V: TRBV7-2; J: TRBJ2-7; D: TRBD1; size: few; DNA: TGTGCCACCCTAGCCCACAGGGGACCCTACGAGCAGTACTTC; CDR3: CATLAHRGPYEQYF
V: TRBV10-3; J: TRBJ1-2; D: NA; size: once; DNA: TGTGCCATCAGTGAGTCGGGGCAGGGGTATGGCTACACCTTC; CDR3: CAISESGQGYGYTF
V: TRBV6-5; J: TRBJ2-1; D: TRBD1; size: NA; DNA: TGTGCCAGCAGTTACGTGGGGACAGGGTACAATGAGCAGTTCTTC; CDR3: CASSYVGTGYNEQFF
V: TRBV20-1; J: TRBJ2-1; D: NA; size: few; DNA: TGCAGTGCTAGTCTTTTAGCGGAGGTCTACAATGAGCAGTTCTTC; CDR3: CSASLLAEVYNEQFF
V: TRBV30; J: TRBJ1-5; D: TRBD1; size: NA; DNA: TGTGCCTGGAGGAAACAGGGGAGGAATCAGCCCCAGCATTTT; CDR3: CAWRKQGRNQPQHF
V: TRBV28; J: TRBJ2-7; D: NA; size: few; DNA: TGTGCCACCCGGACACTCTCCTACGAGCAGTACTTC; CDR3: CATRTLSYEQYF
V: TRBV12-3/TRBV12-4; J: TRBJ1-1; D: NA; size: NA; DNA: TGTGCCAGCAGTCAGGGTGGGCCCACTGAAGCTTTCTTT; CDR3: CASSQGGPTEAFF
V: TRBV30; J: TRBJ2-2; D: TRBD1; size: few; DNA: TGTGCCTGCCAAGGGCAGGGGGCCCCCGGGGAGCTGTTTTTT; CDR3: CACQGQGAPGELFF
V: TRBV21-1; J: TRBJ1-1; D: NA; size: NA; DNA: TGTGCCGAGGGGGATTCAGGGGCCGCGAGGGCTTTCTTT; CDR3: CAEGDSGAARAFF
V: TRBV5-6; J: TRBJ2-1; D: NA; size: NA; DNA: TGTGCCAGCAGCCAAGCCCCGAGCGGGTCAGAGCAGTTCTTC; CDR3: CASSQAPSGSEQFF
V: TRBV10-1; J: TRBJ1-2; D: TRBD1; size: NA; DNA: TGCGCCAGCAGCTCCGGGACAGCGTCGGATGACTACACCTTC; CDR3: CASSSGTASDDYTF
V: TRBV18; J: TRBJ2-7; D: NA; size: NA; DNA: TGTGCCAGCTCACTAGCAAGGACAGATTACGAGCAGTACTTC; CDR3: CASSLARTDYEQYF
V: TRBV3-1/TRBV3-2; J: TRBJ2-7; D: TRBD2; size: NA; DNA: TGTGCCAGCAGCCCCCGGGGGGAATCCTACGAGCAGTACTTC; CDR3: CASSPRGESYEQYF
V: TRBV12-3/TRBV12-4; J: TRBJ2-1; D: NA; size: NA; DNA: TGTGCCAGCAATCCCACAACGACTAGAGAGCAGTTCTTC; CDR3: CASNPTTTREQFF
V: TRBV28; J: TRBJ1-5; D: NA; size: many; DNA: TGTGCCAGCAGTCCCTACAGGGCTCATCAGCCCCAGCATTTT; CDR3: CASSPYRAHQPQHF
V: TRBV30; J: TRBJ1-1; D: TRBD1; size: NA; DNA: TGTGCCTGGTCCTCCGGGACAGCGTACACTGAAGCTTTCTTT; CDR3: CAWSSGTAYTEAFF
V: TRBV3-1/TRBV3-2; J: TRBJ1-2; D: NA; size: NA; DNA: TGTGCCAGCAGCCAAGCAGGGCTCGGCTACACCTTC; CDR3: CASSQAGLGYTF
V: TRBV6-6; J: TRBJ1-1; D: NA; size: NA; DNA: TGTGCCACCGGAGAGGGCAGATCGAACACTGAAGCTTTCTTT; CDR3: CATGEGRSNTEAFF
V: TRBV7-9; J: TRBJ1-4; D: NA; size: NA; DNA: TGTGCCAGCACCAAAGGGCGGAACCGTAATGAAAAACTGTTTTTT; CDR3: CASTKGRNRNEKLFF
V: TRBV27; J: TRBJ2-7; D: NA; size: NA; DNA: TGTGCCAGCAGAATTGGACAGCAAGGAACCTACGAGCAGTACTTC; CDR3: CASRIGQQGTYEQYF
V: TRBV19; J: TRBJ1-5; D: NA; size: NA; DNA: TGTGCCAGTAGTATAAGTTTCGGGGGGGTCGGCAATCAGCCCCAGCATTTT; CDR3: CASSISFGGVGNQPQHF
V: TRBV9; J: TRBJ1-6; D: TRBD1; size: many; DNA: TGTGCCAGCAGCCCAGGATCCCCCTCAGGGGGCGCTGGGTCACCCCTCCACTTT; CDR3: CASSPGSPSGGAGSPLHF
V: TRBV7-2; J: TRBJ2-7; D: TRBD1; size: NA; DNA: TGTGCCAGCAGCTTAGCGGCCCACAGGGGGCTCGAGCAGTACTTC; CDR3: CASSLAAHRGLEQYF
V: TRBV3-1/TRBV3-2; J: TRBJ2-4; D: TRBD2; size: NA; DNA: TGTGCCAGCAGCCAACGGCTAGCGGGGGTGGAATTAGCCAAAAACATTCAGTACTTC; CDR3: CASSQRLAGVELAKNIQYF
V: TRBV19; J: TRBJ2-1; D: NA; size: NA; DNA: TGTGCCAGTACGGCTAAGGACTTTGCAAGGGGGGAGCAGTTCTTC; CDR3: CASTAKDFARGEQFF
V: TRBV7-9; J: TRBJ1-4; D: NA; size: NA; DNA: TGTGCCAGCAGCTTAGGTTCAGGGATCGGTGAAAAACTGTTTTTT; CDR3: CASSLGSGIGEKLFF
V: TRBV6-5; J: TRBJ1-2; D: NA; size: NA; DNA: TGTGCCAGCCCACACCCAGCTAACTATGGCTACACCTTC; CDR3: CASPHPANYGYTF
V: TRBV5-1; J: TRBJ2-3; D: NA; size: NA; DNA: TGCGCCAGCAGCTCGGGCGCTAGGACAGCTAGCACAGATACGCAGTATTTT; CDR3: CASSSGARTASTDTQYF
V: TRBV6-2/TRBV6-3; J: TRBJ2-7; D: NA; size: once; DNA: TGTGCCAGCAGTACACCAGTGGCCCCCCACGAGCAGTACTTC; CDR3: CASSTPVAPHEQYF
V: TRBV18; J: TRBJ1-3; D: NA; size: NA; DNA: TGTGCCAGCTCACCTCCAACACAGGGCTCTGGAAACACCATATATTTT; CDR3: CASSPPTQGSGNTIYF
V: TRBV15; J: TRBJ1-4; D: NA; size: NA; DNA: TGTGCCACCAGCAGTTACAGGGTTGGAGAAAAACTGTTTTTT; CDR3: CATSSYRVGEKLFF
V: TRBV6-5; J: TRBJ2-7; D: NA; size: NA; DNA: TGTGCCACTCGGAGGAACGAGCAGTACTTC; CDR3: CATRRNEQYF
V: TRBV10-1; J: TRBJ2-2; D: NA; size: NA; DNA: TGCGCCAGCAGTGAGGAGGCGGAGGCTAACACCGGGGAGCTGTTTTTT; CDR3: CASSEEAEANTGELFF
V: TRBV18; J: TRBJ1-5; D: NA; size: NA; DNA: TGTGCCAGCTCACGGCAGGGGAGTCAGCCCCAGCATTTT; CDR3: CASSRQGSQPQHF
V: TRBV24-1; J: TRBJ1-5; D: TRBD1; size: NA; DNA: TGTGCCACCAGTGACCCAACAGGGGGCGGCAATCAGCCCCAGCATTTT; CDR3: CATSDPTGGGNQPQHF
V: TRBV5-1; J: TRBJ1-3; D: NA; size: NA; DNA: TGCGCCAGCAGGGAGGGCTCTGGAAACACCATATATTTT; CDR3: CASREGSGNTIYF
V: TRBV6-5; J: TRBJ2-7; D: NA; size: NA; DNA: TGTGCCAGCAGTCGCGGATTCCCGAAATCCTACGAGCAGTACTTC; CDR3: CASSRGFPKSYEQYF
V: TRBV18; J: TRBJ2-1; D: NA; size: few; DNA: TGTGCCAGCTCACCCCCCGGGACTTCCTCCTACAATGAGCAGTTCTTC; CDR3: CASSPPGTSSYNEQFF
V: TRBV11-2; J: TRBJ1-1; D: TRBD1; size: NA; DNA: TGTGCCAGCAGCCGTGGGACAGGTGGGGGGAATGAAGCTTTCTTT; CDR3: CASSRGTGGGNEAFF
V: TRBV7-9; J: TRBJ2-1; D: NA; size: NA; DNA: TGTGCCAGCAGACCACCTTTACTAGCTGGCAATGAGCAGTTCTTC; CDR3: CASRPPLLAGNEQFF
V: TRBV3-1/TRBV3-2; J: TRBJ1-4; D: NA; size: NA; DNA: TGTGCCAGCAGCCAAAGTCAGGGCGGTGAAAAACTGTTTTTT; CDR3: CASSQSQGGEKLFF
V: TRBV6-5; J: TRBJ2-3; D: NA; size: NA; DNA: TGTGCCAGCACCCTACTCCCTAGCGGCACAGATACGCAGTATTTT; CDR3: CASTLLPSGTDTQYF
V: TRBV24-1; J: TRBJ2-5; D: TRBD2; size: NA; DNA: TGTGCCACCAGTACAAACAAGGGAGGGGAGACCCAGTACTTC; CDR3: CATSTNKGGETQYF